The entry below describes one T cell receptor (beta chain). Antigen: not known. This sample was taken from a study of radiation and T cells in renal cell carcinoma. Study-level findings and limits: Without pretreatment biopsies, baseline tumor clonotype presence was undetermined.

The V gene's germline CDR1 is GTSNPN and CDR2 SVGIG (reference sequence). The CDR3 is 15 amino acids. Trimming at V came to 0 bases and at J to 7 bases, leaving 8 bases not matched to a gene. The repertoire was sequenced with immunoSEQ multiplex PCR; TCRdb's copy has only in-frame clones and lacks some. The data show around 160,000 clones, about nine tenths seen once. The sample's time point: baseline pretreatment blood. Noted treatment: 15 Gy SBRT to primary tumor, nephrectomy 4 weeks later. This sequence originates from a woman between 65 and 79 years old with renal cell carcinoma. Sequencing used blood, obtained from a patient whose treatment included radiotherapy and nephrectomy. This chain uses TRBV30 with TRBJ1-4; 7 nucleotides agree with TRBD1. This chain's CDR3 is CAWSVLDRQGEKLFF. The CDR3 coding sequence is TGTGCCTGGAGTGTTCTGGACAGGCAGGGTGAAAAACTGTTTTTT.